The T cell receptor beta chain described here comes from a study of blood T cell repertoires in COVID-19. TCRdb's copy holds only in-frame clones and misses some; the assay was immunoSEQ multiplex PCR. The data hold about 86,000 clones, with over 80% observed a single time. The CDR3 length is 14 residues. CDR1 MDHEN and CDR2 SYDVKM come from the germline V gene. V gave up 2 bases and J gave up 7 bases; unmatched junction bases: 7. This sequence joins TRBV28 and TRBJ1-1; 7 positions match TRBD1. Material: peripheral blood. This TCR was recovered from a woman of 80 years or more with active or convalescent COVID-19. The CDR3 sequence is CASSLGTEIGEAFF. The CDR3 coding sequence is TGTGCCAGCAGTTTAGGGACAGAGATTGGTGAAGCTTTCTTT. The whole variable domain, remainder taken from reference TRBV28 and TRBJ1-1, is DVKVTQSSRYLVKRTGEKVFLECVQDMDHENMFWYRQDPGLGLRLIYFSYDVKMKEKGDIPEGYSVSREKKERFSLILESASTNQTSMYLCASSLGTEIGEAFFGQGTRLTVV.